This TCR beta chain appears in the sequencing data of a study of blood T cell repertoires in COVID-19. The germline V gene has CDR1 GTSNPN and CDR2 SVGIG (reference sequence). The CDR3 covers 17 residues. The trim removed 1 base at V and 1 base at J, leaving 9 bases unmatched. Source study methods: Amplification of reference gene primers provided the estimated nucleated cell counts. Only in-frame clones appear in the TCRdb table, and some are missing; sequencing was by immunoSEQ multiplex PCR. Clone size and the V and J calls come from that table; the DNA yielded D and trimming. In the table there are under 200,000 clones, approximately 90% of which are singletons.

Source material: peripheral blood. V and J are TRBV30 and TRBJ2-2, with 7 bases aligning to TRBD1. The origin of this receptor is a man between 18 and 29 years old with acute or convalescent COVID-19. The CDR3 region is CAWSAKQGQWNTGELFF. The CDR3 DNA is TGTGCCTGGAGTGCTAAACAGGGGCAGTGGAACACCGGGGAGCTGTTTTTT. The complete variable domain, with remaining parts taken from reference TRBV30 and TRBJ2-2, reads SQTIHQWPATLVQPVGSPLSLECTVEGTSNPNLYWYRQAAGRGLQLLFYSVGIGQISSEVPQNLSASRPQDRQFILSSKKLLLSDSGFYLCAWSAKQGQWNTGELFFGEGSRLTVL.